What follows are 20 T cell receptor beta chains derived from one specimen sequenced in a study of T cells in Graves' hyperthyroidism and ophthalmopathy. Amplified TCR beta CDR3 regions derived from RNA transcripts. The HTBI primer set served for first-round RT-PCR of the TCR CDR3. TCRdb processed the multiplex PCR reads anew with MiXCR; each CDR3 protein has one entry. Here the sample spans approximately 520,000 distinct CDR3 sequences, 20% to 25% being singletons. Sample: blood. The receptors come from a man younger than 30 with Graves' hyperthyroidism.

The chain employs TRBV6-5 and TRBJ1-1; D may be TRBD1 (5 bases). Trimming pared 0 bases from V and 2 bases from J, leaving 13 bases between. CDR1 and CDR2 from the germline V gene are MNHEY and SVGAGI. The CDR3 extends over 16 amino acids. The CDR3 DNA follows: TGTGCCAGCAGTTACTCGTGGGAGGGGATAAACACTGAAGCTTTCTTT. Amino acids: CASSYSWEGINTEAFF.

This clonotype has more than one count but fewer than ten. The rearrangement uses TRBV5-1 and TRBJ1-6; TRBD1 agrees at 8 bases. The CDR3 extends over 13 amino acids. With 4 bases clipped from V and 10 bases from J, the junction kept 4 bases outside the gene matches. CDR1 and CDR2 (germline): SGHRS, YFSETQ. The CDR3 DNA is TGCGCCAGCAGCCGGACAGGGAACTCACCCCTCCACTTT. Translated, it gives CASSRTGNSPLHF.

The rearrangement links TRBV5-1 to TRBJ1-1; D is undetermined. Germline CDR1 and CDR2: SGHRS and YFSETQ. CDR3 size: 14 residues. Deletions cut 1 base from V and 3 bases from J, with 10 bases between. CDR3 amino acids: CASSLTDPYTEAFF. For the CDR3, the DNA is TGCGCCAGCAGCTTGACGGACCCTTACACTGAAGCTTTCTTT.

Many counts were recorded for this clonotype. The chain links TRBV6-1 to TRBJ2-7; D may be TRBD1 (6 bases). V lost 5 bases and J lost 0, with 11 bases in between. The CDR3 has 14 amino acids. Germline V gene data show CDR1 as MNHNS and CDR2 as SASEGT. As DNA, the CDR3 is TGTGCCAGCAGTCCGGGACACAACTCCTACGAGCAGTACTTC. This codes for CASSPGHNSYEQYF.

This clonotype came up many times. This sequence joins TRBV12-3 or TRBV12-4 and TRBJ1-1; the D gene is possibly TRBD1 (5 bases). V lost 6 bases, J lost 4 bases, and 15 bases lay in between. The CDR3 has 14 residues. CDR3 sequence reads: CASSRWGWTTEAFF. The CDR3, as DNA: TGTGCCAGCAGCCGCTGGGGGTGGACCACTGAAGCTTTCTTT.

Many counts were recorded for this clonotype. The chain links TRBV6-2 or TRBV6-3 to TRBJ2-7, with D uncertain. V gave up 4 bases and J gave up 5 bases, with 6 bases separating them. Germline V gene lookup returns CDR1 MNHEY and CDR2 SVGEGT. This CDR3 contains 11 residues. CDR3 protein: CASSSMNEQYF. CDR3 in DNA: TGTGCCAGCAGTTCGATGAACGAGCAGTACTTC.

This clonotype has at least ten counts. The CDR3 sequence: CASSPPGLAGADYEQYF. The CDR3 DNA sequence: TGTGCCAGTAGCCCCCCTGGACTAGCGGGGGCCGATTACGAGCAGTACTTC. This chain connects TRBV19 to TRBJ2-7, with TRBD2 matching 13 bases. Germline CDR1 is LNHDA and CDR2 is SQIVND (reference sequence). V dropped 6 bases and J dropped 4; count of bases not matched to a gene: 12. The CDR3 covers 17 residues.

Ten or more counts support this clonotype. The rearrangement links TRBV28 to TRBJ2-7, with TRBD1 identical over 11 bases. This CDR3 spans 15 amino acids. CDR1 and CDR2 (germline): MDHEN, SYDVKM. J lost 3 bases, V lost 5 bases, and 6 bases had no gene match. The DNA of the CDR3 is TGTGCCAGCAGTCCGGGACAGGGGGAGGACTACGAGCAGTACTTC. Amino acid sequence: CASSPGQGEDYEQYF.

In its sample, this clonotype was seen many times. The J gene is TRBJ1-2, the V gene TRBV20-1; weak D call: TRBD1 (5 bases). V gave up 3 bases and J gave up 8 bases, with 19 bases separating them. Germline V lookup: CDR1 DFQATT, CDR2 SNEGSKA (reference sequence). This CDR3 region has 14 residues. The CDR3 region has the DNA TGCAGTGCTAGTGTGAGGGTGGGCCGGGACGGCTACACCTTC. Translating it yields CSASVRVGRDGYTF.

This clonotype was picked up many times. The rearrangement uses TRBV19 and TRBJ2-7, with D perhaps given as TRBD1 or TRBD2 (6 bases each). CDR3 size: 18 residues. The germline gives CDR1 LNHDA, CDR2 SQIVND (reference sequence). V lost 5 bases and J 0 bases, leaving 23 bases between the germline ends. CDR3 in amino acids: CASSADRGQNYLSYEQYF. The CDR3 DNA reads TGTGCCAGTAGTGCGGACCGGGGGCAGAACTACCTCTCCTACGAGCAGTACTTC.

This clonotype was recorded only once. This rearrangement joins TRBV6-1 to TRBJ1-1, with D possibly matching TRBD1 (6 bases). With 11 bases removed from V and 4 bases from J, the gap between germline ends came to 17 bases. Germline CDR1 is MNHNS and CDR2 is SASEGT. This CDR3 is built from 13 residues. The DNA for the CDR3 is TGTGCCGGCTTCAGGGGCCTTAGCACTGAAGCTTTCTTT. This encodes CAGFRGLSTEAFF.

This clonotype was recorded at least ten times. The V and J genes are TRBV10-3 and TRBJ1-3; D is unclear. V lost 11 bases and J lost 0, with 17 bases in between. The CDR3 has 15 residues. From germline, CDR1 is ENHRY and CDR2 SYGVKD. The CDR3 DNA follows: TGTGCCCCCCCGGACCGACGCGCCTCTGGAAACACCATATATTTT. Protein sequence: CAPPDRRASGNTIYF.

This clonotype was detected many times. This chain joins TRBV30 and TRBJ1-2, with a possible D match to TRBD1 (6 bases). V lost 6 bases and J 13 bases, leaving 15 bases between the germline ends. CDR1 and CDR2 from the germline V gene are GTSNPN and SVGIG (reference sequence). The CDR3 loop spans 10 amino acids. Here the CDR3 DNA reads TGTGCCTGCGTGCAGACAGGAGCCACCTTC. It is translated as CACVQTGATF.

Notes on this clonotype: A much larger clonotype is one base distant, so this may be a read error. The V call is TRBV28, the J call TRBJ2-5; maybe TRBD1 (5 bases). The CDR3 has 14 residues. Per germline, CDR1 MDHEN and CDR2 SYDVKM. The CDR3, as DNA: TGTGCCAGCAGTTCCCGGACACACCAAGATACCCAGTACTTC. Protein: CASSSRTHQDTQYF. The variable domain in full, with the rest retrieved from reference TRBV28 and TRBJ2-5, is DVKVTQSSRYLVKRTGEKVFLECVQDMDHENMFWYRQDPGLGLRLIYFSYDVKMKEKGDIPEGYSVSREKKERFSLILESASTNQTSMYLCASSSRTHQDTQYFGPGTRLLVL.

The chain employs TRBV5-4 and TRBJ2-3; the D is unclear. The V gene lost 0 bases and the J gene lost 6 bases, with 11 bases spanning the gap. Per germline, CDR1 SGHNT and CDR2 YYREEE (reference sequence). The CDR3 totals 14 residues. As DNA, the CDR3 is TGTGCCAGCAGCTTGGATTACTCCGCCGATACGCAGTATTTT. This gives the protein CASSLDYSADTQYF.

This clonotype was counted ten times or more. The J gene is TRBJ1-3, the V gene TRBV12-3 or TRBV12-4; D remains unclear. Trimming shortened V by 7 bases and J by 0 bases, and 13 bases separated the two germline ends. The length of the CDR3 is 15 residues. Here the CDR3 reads CASTRVENSGNTIYF. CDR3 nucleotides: TGTGCCAGCACCAGAGTGGAGAACTCTGGAAACACCATATATTTT.

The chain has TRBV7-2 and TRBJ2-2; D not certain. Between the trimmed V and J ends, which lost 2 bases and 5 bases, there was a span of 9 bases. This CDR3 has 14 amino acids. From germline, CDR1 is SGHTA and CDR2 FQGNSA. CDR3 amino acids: CASSLFAETGELFF. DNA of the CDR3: TGTGCCAGCAGCTTATTCGCGGAAACCGGGGAGCTGTTTTTT.

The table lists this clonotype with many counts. In DNA form, the CDR3 reads TGTGCCAGCAGTACCTCTGGGGGGTACGGGTATGGCTACACCTTC. As protein: CASSTSGGYGYGYTF. The genes are TRBV12-3 or TRBV12-4 and TRBJ1-2, with a weak D call TRBD1 (5 bases). V was pared by 5 bases and J by 5 bases, with 18 bases between. The CDR3 is 15 amino acids.

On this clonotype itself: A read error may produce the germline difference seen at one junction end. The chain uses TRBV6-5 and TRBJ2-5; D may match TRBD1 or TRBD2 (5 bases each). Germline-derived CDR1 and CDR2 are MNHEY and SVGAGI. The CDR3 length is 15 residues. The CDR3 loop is CVSSLGPGFQETQYF. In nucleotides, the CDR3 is TGTGTCAGCAGTTTGGGACCGGGTTTTCAAGAGACCCAGTACTTC.

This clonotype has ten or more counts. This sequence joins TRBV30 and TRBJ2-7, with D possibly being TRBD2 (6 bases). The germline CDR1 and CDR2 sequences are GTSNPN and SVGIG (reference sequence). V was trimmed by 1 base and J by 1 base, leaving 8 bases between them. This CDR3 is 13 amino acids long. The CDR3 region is CAWSEDYSYEQYF. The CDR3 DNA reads TGTGCCTGGAGTGAGGACTATTCCTACGAGCAGTACTTC.